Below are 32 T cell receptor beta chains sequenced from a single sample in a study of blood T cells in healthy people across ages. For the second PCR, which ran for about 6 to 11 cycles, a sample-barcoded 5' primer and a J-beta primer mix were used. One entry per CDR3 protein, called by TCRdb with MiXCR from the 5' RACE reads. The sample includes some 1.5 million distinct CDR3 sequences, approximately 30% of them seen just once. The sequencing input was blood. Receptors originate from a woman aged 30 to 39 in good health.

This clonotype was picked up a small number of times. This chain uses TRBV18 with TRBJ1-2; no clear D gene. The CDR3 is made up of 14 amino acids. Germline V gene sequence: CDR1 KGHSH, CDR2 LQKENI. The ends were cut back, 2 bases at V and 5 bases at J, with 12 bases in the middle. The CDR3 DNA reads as TGTGCCAGCTCACCATCGGGAACTAGGTATGGCTACACCTTC. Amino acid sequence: CASSPSGTRYGYTF. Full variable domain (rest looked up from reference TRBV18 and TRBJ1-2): NAGVMQNPRHLVRRRGQEARLRCSPMKGHSHVYWYRQLPEEGLKFMVYLQKENIIDESGMPKERFSAEFPKEGPSILRIQQVVRGDSAAYFCASSPSGTRYGYTFGSGTRLTVV.

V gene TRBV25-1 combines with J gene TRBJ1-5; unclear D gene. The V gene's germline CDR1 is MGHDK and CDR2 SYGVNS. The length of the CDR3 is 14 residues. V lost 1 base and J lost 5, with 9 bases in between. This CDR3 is CASSEFKGDQPQHF. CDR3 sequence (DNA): TGTGCCAGCAGTGAATTTAAGGGTGATCAGCCCCAGCATTTT.

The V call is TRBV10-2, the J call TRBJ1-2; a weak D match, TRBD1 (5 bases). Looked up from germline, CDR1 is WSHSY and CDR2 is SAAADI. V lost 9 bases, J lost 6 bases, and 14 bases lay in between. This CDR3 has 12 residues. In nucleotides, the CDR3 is TGCGCCAGTGTGGGAGGGGTTGATGGCTACACCTTC. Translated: CASVGGVDGYTF.

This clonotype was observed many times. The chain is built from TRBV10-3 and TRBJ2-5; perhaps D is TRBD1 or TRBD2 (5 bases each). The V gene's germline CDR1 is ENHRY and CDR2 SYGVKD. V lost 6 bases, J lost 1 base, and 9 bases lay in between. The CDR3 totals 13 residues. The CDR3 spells CAISGAIQETQYF. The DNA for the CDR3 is TGTGCCATCAGCGGGGCGATCCAAGAGACCCAGTACTTC.

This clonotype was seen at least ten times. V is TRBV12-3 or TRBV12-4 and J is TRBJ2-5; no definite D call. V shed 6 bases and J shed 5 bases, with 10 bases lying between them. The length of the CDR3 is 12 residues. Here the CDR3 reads CASSSFRETQYF. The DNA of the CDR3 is TGTGCCAGCAGCTCTTTCCGGGAGACCCAGTACTTC.

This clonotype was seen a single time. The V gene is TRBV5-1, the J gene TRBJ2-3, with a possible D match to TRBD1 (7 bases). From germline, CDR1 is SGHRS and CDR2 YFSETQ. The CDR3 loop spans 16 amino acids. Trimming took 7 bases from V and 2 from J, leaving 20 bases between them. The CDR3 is CASRSGGTAVTDTQYF. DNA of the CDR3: TGCGCCAGCCGCTCGGGCGGGACAGCCGTCACAGATACGCAGTATTTT.

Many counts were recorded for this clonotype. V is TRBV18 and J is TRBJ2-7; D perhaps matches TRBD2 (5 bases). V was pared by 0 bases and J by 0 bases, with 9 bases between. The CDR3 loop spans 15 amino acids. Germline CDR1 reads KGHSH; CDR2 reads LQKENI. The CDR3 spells CASSPPAAASYEQYF. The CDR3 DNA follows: TGTGCCAGCTCACCACCAGCAGCGGCCTCCTACGAGCAGTACTTC.

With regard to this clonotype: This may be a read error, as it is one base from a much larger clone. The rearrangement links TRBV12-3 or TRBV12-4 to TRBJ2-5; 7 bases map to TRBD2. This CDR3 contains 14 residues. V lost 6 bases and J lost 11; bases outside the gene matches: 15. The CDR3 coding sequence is TGTGCCAGCAGGGATGAGCGGGACCACAATGAGCAGTACTTC. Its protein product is CASRDERDHNEQYF.

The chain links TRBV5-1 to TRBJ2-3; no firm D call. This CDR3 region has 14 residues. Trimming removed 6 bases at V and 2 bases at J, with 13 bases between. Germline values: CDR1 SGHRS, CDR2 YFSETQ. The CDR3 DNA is TGCGCCAGCACCCCGACGGGTTACACAGATACGCAGTATTTT. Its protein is CASTPTGYTDTQYF.

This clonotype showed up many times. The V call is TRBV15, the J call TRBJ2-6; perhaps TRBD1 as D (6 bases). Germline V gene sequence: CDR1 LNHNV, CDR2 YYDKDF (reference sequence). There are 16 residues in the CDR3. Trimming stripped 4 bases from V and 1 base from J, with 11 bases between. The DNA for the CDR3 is TGTGCCACCAGCACGAACACAGGGTCTGGGGCCAACGTCCTGACTTTC. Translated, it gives CATSTNTGSGANVLTF.

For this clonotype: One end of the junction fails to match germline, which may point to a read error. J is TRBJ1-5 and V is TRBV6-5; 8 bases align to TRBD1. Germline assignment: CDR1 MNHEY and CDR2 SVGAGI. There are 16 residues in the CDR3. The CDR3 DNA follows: TGTGCCGGCAGATCAGGGGGCCCAGAGGGCAATCAGCCCCAGCATTTT. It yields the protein CAGRSGGPEGNQPQHF.

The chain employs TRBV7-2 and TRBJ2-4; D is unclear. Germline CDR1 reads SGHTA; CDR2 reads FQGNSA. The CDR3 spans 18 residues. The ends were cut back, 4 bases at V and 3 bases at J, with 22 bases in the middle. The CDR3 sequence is CASSSPRGFSSGKNIQYF. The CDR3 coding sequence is TGTGCCAGCAGCTCACCTCGTGGGTTCTCTTCAGGCAAAAACATTCAGTACTTC.

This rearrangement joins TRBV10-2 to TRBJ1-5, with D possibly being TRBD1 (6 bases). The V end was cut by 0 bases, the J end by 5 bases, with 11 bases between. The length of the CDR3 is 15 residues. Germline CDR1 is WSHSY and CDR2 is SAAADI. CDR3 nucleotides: TGCGCCAGCAGTGAGTCACCAGGGGATCATCAGCCCCAGCATTTT. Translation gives CASSESPGDHQPQHF.

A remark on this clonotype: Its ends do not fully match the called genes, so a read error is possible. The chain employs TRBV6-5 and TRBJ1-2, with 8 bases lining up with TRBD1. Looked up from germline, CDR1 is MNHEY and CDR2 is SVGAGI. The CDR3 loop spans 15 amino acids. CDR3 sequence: CASNSAQGARYGFTF. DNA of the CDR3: TGTGCCAGCAATTCAGCCCAGGGGGCAAGGTATGGCTTCACCTTC.

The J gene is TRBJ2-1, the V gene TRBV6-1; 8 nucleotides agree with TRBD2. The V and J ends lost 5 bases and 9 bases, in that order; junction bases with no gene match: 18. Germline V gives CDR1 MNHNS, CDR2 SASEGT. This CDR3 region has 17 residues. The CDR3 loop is CASSRGLVGAQSGEQFF. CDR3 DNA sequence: TGTGCCAGCAGTCGGGGACTAGTGGGAGCTCAGTCCGGTGAGCAGTTCTTC.

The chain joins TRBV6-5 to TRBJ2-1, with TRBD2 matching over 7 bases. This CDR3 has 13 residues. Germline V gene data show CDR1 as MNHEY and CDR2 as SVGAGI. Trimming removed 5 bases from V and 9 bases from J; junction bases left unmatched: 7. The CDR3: CASSGSLAGEQFF. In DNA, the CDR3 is TGTGCCAGCAGTGGGTCCTTAGCGGGTGAGCAGTTCTTC.

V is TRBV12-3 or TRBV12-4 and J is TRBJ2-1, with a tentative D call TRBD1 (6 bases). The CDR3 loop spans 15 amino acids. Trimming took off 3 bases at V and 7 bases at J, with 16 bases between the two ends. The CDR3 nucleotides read TGTGCCAGCAGTTTCCCTTCTACACAGGGAAATGAGCAGTTCTTC. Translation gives CASSFPSTQGNEQFF.

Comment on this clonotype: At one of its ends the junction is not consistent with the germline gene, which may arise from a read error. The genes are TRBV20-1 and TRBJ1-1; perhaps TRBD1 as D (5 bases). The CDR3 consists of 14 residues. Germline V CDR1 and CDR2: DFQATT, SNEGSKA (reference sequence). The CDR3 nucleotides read TGCAGTGCCGTTCGTGGGGCCGAGGGCACTGAAGTTTTCTTT. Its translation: CSAVRGAEGTEVFF.

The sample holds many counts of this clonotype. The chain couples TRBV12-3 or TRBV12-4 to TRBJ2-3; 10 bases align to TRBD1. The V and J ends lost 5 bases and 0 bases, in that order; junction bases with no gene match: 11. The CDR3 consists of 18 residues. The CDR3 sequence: CASSGQGGTLASTDTQYF. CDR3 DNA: TGTGCCAGCAGTGGACAGGGGGGGACTTTAGCTAGCACAGATACGCAGTATTTT.

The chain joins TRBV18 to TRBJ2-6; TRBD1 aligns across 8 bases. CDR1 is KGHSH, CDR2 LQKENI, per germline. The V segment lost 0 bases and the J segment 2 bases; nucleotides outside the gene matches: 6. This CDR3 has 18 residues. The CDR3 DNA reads TGTGCCAGCTCACCACCCGGGACAGGCCTCCCTGGGGCCAACGTCCTGACTTTC. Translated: CASSPPGTGLPGANVLTF.

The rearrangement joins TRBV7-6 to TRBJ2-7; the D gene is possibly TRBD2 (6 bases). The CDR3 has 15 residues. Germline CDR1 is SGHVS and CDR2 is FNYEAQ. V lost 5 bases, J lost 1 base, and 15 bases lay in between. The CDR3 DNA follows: TGTGCCAGCAGCACCCAGGGCGGGGTTTCCTACGAGCAGTACTTC. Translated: CASSTQGGVSYEQYF. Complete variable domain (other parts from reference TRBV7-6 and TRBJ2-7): GAGVSQSPRYKVTKRGQDVALRCDPISGHVSLYWYRQALGQGPEFLTYFNYEAQQDKSGLPNDRFSAERPEGSISTLTIQRTEQRDSAMYRCASSTQGGVSYEQYFGPGTRLTVT.

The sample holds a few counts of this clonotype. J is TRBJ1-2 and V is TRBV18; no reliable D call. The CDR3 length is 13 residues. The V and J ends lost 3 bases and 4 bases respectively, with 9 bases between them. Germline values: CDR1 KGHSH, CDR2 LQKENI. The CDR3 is CASSPPTGYGYTF. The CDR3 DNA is TGTGCCAGCTCACCGCCGACGGGCTATGGCTACACCTTC.

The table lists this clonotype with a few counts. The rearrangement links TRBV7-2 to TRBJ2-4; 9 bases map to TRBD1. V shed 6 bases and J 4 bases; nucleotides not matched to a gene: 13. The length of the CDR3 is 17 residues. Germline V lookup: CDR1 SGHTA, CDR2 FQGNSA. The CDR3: CASRRTTGGIGKNIQYF. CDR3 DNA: TGTGCCAGCAGGAGAACAACAGGGGGCATAGGTAAAAACATTCAGTACTTC. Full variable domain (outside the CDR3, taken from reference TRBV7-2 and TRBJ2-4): GAGVSQSPSNKVTEKGKDVELRCDPISGHTALYWYRQSLGQGLEFLIYFQGNSAPDKSGLPSDRFSAERTGGSVSTLTIQRTQQEDSAVYLCASRRTTGGIGKNIQYFGAGTRLSVL.

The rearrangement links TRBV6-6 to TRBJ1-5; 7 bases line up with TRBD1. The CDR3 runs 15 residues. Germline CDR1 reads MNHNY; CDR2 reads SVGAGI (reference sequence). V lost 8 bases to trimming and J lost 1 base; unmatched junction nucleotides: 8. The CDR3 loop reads CASLRGQGSNQPQHF. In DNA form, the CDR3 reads TGTGCCAGCCTAAGGGGGCAGGGGAGCAATCAGCCCCAGCATTTT.

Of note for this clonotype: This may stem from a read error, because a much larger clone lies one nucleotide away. The CDR3 region has the DNA TGTGTCAGCAGCTCCCGGGGGGAAGGGAACATTCAGTACTTC. Its protein product is CVSSSRGEGNIQYF. The genes are TRBV5-6 and TRBJ2-4, with 7 bases lining up with TRBD2. Germline lookup yields CDR1 SGHDT and CDR2 YYEEEE. The CDR3 length is 14 residues. The variable domain in full, with the rest retrieved from reference TRBV5-6 and TRBJ2-4, is DAGVTQSPTHLIKTRGQQVTLRCSPKSGHDTVSWYQQALGQGPQFIFQYYEEEERQRGNFPDRFSGHQFPNYSSELNVNALLLGDSALYLCVSSSRGEGNIQYFGAGTRLSVL.

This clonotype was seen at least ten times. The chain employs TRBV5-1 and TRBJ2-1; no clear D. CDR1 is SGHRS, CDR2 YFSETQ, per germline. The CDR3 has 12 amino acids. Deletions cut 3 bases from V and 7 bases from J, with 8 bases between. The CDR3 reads CASSSLSNEQFF. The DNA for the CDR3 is TGCGCCAGCAGCTCGCTATCGAATGAGCAGTTCTTC.

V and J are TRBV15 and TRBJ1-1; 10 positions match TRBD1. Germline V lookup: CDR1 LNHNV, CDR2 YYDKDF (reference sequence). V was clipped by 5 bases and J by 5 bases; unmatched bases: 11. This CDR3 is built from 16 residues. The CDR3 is CATSEDRGSGGTEAFF. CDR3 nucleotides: TGTGCCACCAGCGAGGACAGGGGGTCTGGGGGGACTGAAGCTTTCTTT.

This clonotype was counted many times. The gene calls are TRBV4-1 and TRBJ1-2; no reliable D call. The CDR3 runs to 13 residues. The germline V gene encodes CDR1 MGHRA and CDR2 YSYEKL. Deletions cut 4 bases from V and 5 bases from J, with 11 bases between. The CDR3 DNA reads TGCGCCAGCAGCCCGGACGGGCGTTATGGCTACACCTTC. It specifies CASSPDGRYGYTF.

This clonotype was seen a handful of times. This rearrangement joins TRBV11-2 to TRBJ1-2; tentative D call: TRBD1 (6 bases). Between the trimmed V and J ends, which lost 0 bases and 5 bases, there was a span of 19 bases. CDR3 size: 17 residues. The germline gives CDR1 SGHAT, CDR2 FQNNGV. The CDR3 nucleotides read TGTGCCAGCAGCTTAGATCGGAGCAGGGGCCGTGAATATGGCTACACCTTC. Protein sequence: CASSLDRSRGREYGYTF.

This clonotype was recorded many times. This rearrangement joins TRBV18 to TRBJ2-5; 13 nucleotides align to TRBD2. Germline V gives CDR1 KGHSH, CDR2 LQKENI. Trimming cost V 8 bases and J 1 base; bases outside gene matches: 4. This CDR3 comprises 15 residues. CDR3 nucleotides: TGTGCCAGCAGCCGGACTAGCGGGGGCCAAGAGACCCAGTACTTC. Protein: CASSRTSGGQETQYF.

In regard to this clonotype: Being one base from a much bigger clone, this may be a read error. This CDR3 reads CVSSFSANTEAFF. The CDR3 DNA is TGTGTCAGCAGCTTTTCAGCGAACACTGAAGCTTTCTTT. V is TRBV5-5 and J is TRBJ1-1, with unresolved D. The length of the CDR3 is 13 residues. Per the germline V gene, CDR1 is SGHKS and CDR2 is YYEKEE (reference sequence).

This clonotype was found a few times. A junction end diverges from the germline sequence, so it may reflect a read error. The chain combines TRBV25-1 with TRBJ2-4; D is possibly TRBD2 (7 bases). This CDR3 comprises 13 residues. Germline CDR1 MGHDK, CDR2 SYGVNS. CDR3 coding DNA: TGTGCCAGCGGTGACCGGGGGGCAGACATTCAGTACTTC. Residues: CASGDRGADIQYF. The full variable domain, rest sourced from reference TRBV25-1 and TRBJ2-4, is EADIYQTPRYLVIGTGKKITLECSQTMGHDKMYWYQQDPGMELHLIHYSYGVNSTEKGDLSSESTVSRIRTEHFPLTLESARPSHTSQYLCASGDRGADIQYFGAGTRLSVL.